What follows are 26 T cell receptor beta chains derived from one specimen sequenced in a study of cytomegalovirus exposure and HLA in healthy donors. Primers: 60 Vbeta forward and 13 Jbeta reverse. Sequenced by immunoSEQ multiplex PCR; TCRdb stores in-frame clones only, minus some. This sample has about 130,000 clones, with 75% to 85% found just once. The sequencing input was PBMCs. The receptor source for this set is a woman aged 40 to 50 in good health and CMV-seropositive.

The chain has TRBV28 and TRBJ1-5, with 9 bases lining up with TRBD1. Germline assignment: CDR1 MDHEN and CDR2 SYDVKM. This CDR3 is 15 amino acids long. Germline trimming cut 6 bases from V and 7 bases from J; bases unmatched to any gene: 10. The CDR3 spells CASRKQGASGQPQHF. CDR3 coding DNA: TGTGCCAGCAGAAAACAGGGGGCCTCGGGCCAGCCCCAGCATTTT.

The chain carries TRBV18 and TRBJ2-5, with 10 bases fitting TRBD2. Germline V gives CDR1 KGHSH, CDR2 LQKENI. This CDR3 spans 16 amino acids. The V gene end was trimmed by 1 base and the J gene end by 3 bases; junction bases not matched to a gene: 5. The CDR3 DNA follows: TGTGCCAGCTCACCACTAGGGACTAGCGAAGAAGAGACCCAGTACTTC. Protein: CASSPLGTSEEETQYF.

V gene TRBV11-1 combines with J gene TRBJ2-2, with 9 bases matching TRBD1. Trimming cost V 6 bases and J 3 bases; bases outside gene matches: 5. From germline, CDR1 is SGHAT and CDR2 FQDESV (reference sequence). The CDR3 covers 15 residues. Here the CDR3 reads CASSLGTGHTGELFF. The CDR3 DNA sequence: TGTGCCAGCAGTCTCGGGACAGGGCACACCGGGGAGCTGTTTTTT.

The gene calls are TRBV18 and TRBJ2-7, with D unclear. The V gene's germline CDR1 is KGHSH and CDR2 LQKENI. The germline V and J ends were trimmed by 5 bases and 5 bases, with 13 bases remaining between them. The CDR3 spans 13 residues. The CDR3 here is CASSTKQYDEQYF. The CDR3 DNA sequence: TGTGCCAGCTCAACCAAACAGTACGACGAGCAGTACTTC. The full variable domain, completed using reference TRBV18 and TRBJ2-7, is NAGVMQNPRHLVRRRGQEARLRCSPMKGHSHVYWYRQLPEEGLKFMVYLQKENIIDESGMPKERFSAEFPKEGPSILRIQQVVRGDSAAYFCASSTKQYDEQYFGPGTRLTVT.

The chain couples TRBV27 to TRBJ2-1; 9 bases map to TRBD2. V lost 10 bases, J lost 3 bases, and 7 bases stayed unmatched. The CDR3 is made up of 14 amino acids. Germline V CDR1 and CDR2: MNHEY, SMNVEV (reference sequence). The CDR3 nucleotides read TGTGCCATCCCGACTAGCGGTTACTACAATGAGCAGTTCTTC. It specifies CAIPTSGYYNEQFF.

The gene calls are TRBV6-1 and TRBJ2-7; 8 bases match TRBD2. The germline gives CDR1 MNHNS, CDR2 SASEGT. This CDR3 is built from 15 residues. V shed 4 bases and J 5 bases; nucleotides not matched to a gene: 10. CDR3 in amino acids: CASSAPTTSDNEQYF. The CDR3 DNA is TGTGCCAGCAGTGCCCCGACGACTAGCGATAACGAGCAGTACTTC.

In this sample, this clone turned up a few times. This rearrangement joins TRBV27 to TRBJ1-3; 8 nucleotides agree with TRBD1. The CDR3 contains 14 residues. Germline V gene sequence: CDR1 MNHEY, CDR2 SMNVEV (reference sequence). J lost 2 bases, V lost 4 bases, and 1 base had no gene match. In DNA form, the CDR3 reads TGTGCCAGCAGTTCAGGGGGCGCTGGAAACACCATATATTTT. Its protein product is CASSSGGAGNTIYF.

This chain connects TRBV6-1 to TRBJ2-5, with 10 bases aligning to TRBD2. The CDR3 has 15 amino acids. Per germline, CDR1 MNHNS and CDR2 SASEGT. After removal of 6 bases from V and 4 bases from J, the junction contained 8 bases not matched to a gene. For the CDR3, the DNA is TGTGCCAGCAGCTATTCTAGCGGGGGTTTAGAGACCCAGTACTTC. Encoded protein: CASSYSSGGLETQYF.

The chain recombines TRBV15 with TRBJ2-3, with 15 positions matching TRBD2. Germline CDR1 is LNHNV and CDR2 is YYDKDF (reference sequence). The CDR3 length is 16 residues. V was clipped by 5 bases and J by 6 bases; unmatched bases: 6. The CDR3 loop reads CATSDGTSGGWDTQYF. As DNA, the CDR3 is TGTGCCACCAGCGACGGGACTAGCGGGGGGTGGGATACGCAGTATTTT.

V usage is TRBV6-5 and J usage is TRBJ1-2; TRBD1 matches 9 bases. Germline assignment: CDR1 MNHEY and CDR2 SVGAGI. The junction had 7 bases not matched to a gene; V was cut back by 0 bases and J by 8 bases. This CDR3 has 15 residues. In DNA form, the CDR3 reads TGTGCCAGCAGTTACTCGGGGGGACAGGGTGGAGGCTACACCTTC. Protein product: CASSYSGGQGGGYTF.

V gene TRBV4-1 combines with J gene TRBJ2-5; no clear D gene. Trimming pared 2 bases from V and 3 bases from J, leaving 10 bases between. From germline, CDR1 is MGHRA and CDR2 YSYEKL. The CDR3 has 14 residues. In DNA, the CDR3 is TGCGCCAGCAGCCAAATCTCTAAGAAAGAGACCCAGTACTTC. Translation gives CASSQISKKETQYF.

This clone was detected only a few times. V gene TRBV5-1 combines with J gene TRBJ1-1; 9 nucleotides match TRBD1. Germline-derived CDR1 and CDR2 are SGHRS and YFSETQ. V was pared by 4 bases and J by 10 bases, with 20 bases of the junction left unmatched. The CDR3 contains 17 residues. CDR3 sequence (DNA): TGCGCCAGCAGCCGCGTCCCGGGACAGGGAAAGGAAGGTTTAGCTTTCTTT. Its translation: CASSRVPGQGKEGLAFF.

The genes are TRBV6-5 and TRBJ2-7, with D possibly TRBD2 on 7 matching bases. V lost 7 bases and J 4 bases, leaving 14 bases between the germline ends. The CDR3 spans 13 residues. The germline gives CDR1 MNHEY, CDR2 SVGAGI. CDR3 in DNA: TGTGCCAGCACCCTCAGGGGAGGGTACGAGCAGTACTTC. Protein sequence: CASTLRGGYEQYF.

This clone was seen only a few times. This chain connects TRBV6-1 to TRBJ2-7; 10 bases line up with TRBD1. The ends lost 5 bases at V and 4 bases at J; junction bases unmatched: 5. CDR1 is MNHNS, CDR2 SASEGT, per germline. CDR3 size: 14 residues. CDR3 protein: CASSRTGGFYEQYF. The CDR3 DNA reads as TGTGCCAGCAGTCGGACAGGGGGATTTTACGAGCAGTACTTC.

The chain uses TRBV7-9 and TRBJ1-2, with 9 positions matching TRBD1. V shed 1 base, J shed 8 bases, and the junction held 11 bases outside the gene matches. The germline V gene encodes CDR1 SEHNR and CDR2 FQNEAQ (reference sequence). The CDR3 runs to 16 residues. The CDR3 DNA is TGTGCCAGCAGCTTAGACATCTGGGACAGGGTAGGAGGCTACACCTTC. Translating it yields CASSLDIWDRVGGYTF.

The CDR3: CASSPWDLRRRQYF. DNA for the CDR3: TGTGCCAGCAGCCCGTGGGACTTGCGTCGTCGGCAGTACTTC. The chain couples TRBV7-2 to TRBJ2-7; the D gene is possibly TRBD2 (6 bases). The CDR3 has 14 amino acids. Per the germline V gene, CDR1 is SGHTA and CDR2 is FQGNSA. Trimming stripped 5 bases from V and 9 bases from J, with 20 bases between.

In DNA, the CDR3 is TGTGCCAGCAGTGAAGCGCTAGGGAGCTATGGCTACACCTTC. Translation: CASSEALGSYGYTF. This chain joins TRBV2 and TRBJ1-2; no clear D gene. CDR1 is SNHLY, CDR2 FYNNEI, per germline. Trimming took off 0 bases at V and 4 bases at J, with 9 bases between the two ends. The CDR3 is 14 amino acids.

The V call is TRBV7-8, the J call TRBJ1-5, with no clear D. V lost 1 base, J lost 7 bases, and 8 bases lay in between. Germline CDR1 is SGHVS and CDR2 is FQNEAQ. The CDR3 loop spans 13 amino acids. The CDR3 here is CASSLVSRQPQHF. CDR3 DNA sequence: TGTGCCAGCAGCTTAGTTTCGAGGCAGCCCCAGCATTTT. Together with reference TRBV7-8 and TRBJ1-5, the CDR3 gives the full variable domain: GAGVSQSPRYKVAKRGQDVALRCDPISGHVSLFWYQQALGQGPEFLTYFQNEAQLDKSGLPSDRFFAERPEGSVSTLKIQRTQQEDSAVYLCASSLVSRQPQHFGDGTRLSIL.

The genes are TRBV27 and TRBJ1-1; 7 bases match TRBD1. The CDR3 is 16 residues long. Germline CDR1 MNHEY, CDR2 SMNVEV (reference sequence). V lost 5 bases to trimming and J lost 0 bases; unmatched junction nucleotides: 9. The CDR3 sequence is CASSTQTGTMNTEAFF. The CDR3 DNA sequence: TGTGCCAGCAGTACCCAGACAGGGACCATGAACACTGAAGCTTTCTTT.

The CDR3 loop is CASSEAHVVGATYGYTF. For the CDR3, the DNA is TGTGCCAGCAGTGAAGCCCACGTGGTAGGGGCGACCTATGGCTACACCTTC. The V gene is TRBV6-1, the J gene TRBJ1-2; D might be TRBD1 (5 bases). Trimming shortened V by 0 bases and J by 4 bases, and 18 bases separated the two germline ends. This CDR3 comprises 17 residues. CDR1 is MNHNS and CDR2 is SASEGT in the germline V gene.

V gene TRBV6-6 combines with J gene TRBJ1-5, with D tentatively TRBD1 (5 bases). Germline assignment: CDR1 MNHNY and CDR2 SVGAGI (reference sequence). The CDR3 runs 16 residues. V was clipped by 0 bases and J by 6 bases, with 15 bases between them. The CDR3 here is CASSYSGRGEGQPQHF. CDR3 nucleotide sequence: TGTGCCAGCAGTTACTCGGGGCGAGGAGAAGGTCAGCCCCAGCATTTT.

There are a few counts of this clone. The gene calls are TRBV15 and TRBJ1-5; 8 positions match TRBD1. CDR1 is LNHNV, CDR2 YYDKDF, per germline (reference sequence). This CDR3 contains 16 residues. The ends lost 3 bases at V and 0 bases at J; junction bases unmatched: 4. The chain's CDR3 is CATSRDRVYSNQPQHF. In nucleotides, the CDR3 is TGTGCCACCAGCAGGGACAGGGTTTATAGCAATCAGCCCCAGCATTTT.

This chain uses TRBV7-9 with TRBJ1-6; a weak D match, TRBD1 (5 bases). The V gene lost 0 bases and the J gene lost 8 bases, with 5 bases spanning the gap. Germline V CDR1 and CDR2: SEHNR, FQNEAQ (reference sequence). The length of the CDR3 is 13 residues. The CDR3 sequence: CASSLAGDSPLHF. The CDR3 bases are TGTGCCAGCAGCTTAGCAGGGGATTCACCCCTCCACTTT.

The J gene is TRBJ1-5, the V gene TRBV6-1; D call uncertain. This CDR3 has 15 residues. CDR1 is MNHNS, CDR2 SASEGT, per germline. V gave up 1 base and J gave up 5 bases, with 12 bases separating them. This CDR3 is CASSEEVGTYQPQHF. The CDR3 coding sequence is TGTGCCAGCAGTGAAGAAGTGGGCACTTATCAGCCCCAGCATTTT.

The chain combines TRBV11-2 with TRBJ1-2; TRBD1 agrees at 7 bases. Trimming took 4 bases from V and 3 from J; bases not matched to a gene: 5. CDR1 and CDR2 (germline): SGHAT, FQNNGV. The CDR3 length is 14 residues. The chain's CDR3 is CASSSDRADYGYTF. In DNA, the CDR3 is TGTGCCAGCAGCTCAGACAGGGCTGACTATGGCTACACCTTC.

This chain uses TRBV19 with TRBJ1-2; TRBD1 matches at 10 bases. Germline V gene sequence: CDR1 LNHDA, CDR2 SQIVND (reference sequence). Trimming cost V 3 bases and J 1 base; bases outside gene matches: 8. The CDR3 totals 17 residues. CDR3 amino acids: CASSIVTGGADNYGYTF. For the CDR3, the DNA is TGTGCCAGTAGTATTGTGACAGGGGGCGCGGATAACTATGGCTACACCTTC.